The T cell receptor (beta chain) under discussion was sequenced for a study of blood T cell repertoires in COVID-19. Study-wide context: In each case, the material was cDNA or gDNA derived from T cells, B-cell-depleted T cells, or PBMCs.

The count of this clone is one. The CDR3 is 16 residues long. CDR1 and CDR2 from the germline V gene are MGHRA and YSYEKL. The trim removed 5 bases at V and 9 bases at J, leaving 14 bases unmatched. Some clones are missing from TCRdb's copy, which holds only in-frame ones; the method was immunoSEQ multiplex PCR. The repertoire holds 150,000 to 200,000 clones, around 90% seen once, with roughly 0.56% in the top ten. The clonotype was recovered from a man over 45 with acute or convalescent COVID-19. This rearrangement joins TRBV4-1 to TRBJ2-7; 12 bases align to TRBD1. Source material: peripheral blood. The DNA of the CDR3 is TGCGCCAGCAGCGAGCCCGGGACAGGGGGCCGGTCGAGGCAGTACTTC. Translated: CASSEPGTGGRSRQYF.